This T cell receptor beta chain was profiled in a study of shared clonotypes between healthy human individuals. CD4+ cells underwent separation, giving CD45RA+ naive and CD45RA-negative memory subsets. Deep was the level used in running the assay. The repertoire was sequenced with immunoSEQ multiplex PCR; TCRdb's copy has only in-frame clones and lacks some. The table includes around 2.3 million clones, almost 96% detected once. V was pared by 4 bases and J by 2 bases, with 6 bases of the junction left unmatched. The CDR3 is made up of 16 amino acids. Per the germline V gene, CDR1 is SGHNT and CDR2 is YYREEE (reference sequence).

This sequence joins TRBV5-4 and TRBJ2-6; 7 nucleotides align to TRBD2. This clonotype was sampled from a young man in good health. The specimen was naive CD4+ T cells sorted from blood. Noted subset: CD45RA+ positively selected. CDR3 DNA: TGTGCCAGCAGCGGAGGACTAGTTCCTGGGGCCAACGTCCTGACTTTC. This gives the protein CASSGGLVPGANVLTF.